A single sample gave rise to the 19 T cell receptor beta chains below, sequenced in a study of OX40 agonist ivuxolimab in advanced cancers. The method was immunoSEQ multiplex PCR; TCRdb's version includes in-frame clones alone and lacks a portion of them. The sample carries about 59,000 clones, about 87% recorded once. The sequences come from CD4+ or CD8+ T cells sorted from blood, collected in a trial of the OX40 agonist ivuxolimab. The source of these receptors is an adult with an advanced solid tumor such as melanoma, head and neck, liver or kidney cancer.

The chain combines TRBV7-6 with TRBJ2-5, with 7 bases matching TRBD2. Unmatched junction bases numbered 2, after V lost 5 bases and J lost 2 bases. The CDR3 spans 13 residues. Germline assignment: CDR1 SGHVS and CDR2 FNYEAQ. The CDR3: CASSPGLQETQYF. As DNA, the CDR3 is TGTGCCAGCAGCCCGGGACTACAAGAGACCCAGTACTTC.

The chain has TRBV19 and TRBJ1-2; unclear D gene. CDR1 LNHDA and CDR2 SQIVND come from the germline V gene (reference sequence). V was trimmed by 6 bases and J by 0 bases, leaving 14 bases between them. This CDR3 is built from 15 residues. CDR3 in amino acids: CASSRGEGANYGYTF. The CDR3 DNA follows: TGTGCCAGTAGCCGCGGGGAAGGAGCTAACTATGGCTACACCTTC.

As DNA, the CDR3 is TGTGCCAGCAGGTTGGACAGGGGTCTGGCCACCATATATTTT. Protein product: CASRLDRGLATIYF. The J gene is TRBJ1-3, the V gene TRBV2, with 9 bases identical to TRBD1. The CDR3 spans 14 residues. CDR1 is SNHLY and CDR2 is FYNNEI in the germline V gene. V gave up 6 bases and J gave up 9 bases; unmatched junction bases: 9.

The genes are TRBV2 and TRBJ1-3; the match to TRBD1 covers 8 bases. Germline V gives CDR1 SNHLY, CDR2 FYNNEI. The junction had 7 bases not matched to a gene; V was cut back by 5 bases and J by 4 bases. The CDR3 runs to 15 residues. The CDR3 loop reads CASSQTGVLGNTIYF. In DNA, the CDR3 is TGTGCCAGCAGTCAGACAGGGGTTCTAGGAAACACCATATATTTT. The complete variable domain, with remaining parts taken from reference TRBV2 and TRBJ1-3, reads EPEVTQTPSHQVTQMGQEVILRCVPISNHLYFYWYRQILGQKVEFLVSFYNNEISEKSEIFDDQFSVERPDGSNFTLKIRSTKLEDSAMYFCASSQTGVLGNTIYFGEGSWLTVV.

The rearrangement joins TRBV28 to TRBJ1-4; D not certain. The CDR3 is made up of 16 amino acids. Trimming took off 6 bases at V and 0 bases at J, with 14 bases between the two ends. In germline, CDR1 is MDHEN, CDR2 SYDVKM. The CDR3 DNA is TGTGCCAGCAGCTCCGGACTGACTACAACTAATGAAAAACTGTTTTTT. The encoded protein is CASSSGLTTTNEKLFF.

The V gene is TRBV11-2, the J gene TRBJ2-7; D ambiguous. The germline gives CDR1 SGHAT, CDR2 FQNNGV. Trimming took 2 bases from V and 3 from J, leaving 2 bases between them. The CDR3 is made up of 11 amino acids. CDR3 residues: CASSLHYEQYF. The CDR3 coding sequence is TGTGCCAGCAGCTTACACTACGAGCAGTACTTC. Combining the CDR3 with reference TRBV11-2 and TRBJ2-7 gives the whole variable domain EAGVAQSPRYKIIEKRQSVAFWCNPISGHATLYWYQQILGQGPKLLIQFQNNGVVDDSQLPKDRFSAERLKGVDSTLKIQPAKLEDSAVYLCASSLHYEQYFGPGTRLTVT.

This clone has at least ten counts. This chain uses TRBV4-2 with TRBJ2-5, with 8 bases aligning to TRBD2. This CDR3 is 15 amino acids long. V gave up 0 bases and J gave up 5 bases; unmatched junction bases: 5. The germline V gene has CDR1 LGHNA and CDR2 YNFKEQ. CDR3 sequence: CASSQEGQRGETQYF. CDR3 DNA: TGTGCCAGCAGCCAAGAAGGCCAGCGGGGGGAGACCCAGTACTTC.

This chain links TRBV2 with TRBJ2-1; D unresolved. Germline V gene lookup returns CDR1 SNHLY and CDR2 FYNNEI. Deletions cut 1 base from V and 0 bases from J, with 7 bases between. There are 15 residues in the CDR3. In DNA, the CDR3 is TGTGCCAGCAGTGAAGGGGTAGGCTCCTACAATGAGCAGTTCTTC. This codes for CASSEGVGSYNEQFF.

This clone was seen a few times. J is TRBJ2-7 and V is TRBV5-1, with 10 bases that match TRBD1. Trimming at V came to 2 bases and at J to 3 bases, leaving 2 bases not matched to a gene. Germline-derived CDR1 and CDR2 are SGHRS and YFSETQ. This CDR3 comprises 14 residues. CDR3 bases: TGCGCCAGCAGCTTCGGGACAGGGGACTACGAGCAGTACTTC. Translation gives CASSFGTGDYEQYF.

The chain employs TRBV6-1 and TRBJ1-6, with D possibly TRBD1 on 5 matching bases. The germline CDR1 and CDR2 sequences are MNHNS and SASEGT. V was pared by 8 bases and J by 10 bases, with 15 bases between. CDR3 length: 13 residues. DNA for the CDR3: TGTGCCAGCGGGGGGGGGACTAGATCACCCCTCCACTTT. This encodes CASGGGTRSPLHF.

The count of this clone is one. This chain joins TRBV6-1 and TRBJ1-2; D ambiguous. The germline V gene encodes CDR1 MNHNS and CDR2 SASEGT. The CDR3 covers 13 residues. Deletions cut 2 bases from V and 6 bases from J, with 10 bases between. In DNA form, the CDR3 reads TGTGCCAGCAGTGAATACCCCGGGAATGGCTACACCTTC. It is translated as CASSEYPGNGYTF.

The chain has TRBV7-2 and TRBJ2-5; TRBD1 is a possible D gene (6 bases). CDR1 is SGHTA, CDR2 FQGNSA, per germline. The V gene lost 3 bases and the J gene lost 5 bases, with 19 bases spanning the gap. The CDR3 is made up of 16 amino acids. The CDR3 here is CASSLGASLPGETQYF. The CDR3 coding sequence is TGTGCCAGCAGCTTGGGGGCTAGCCTCCCTGGGGAGACCCAGTACTTC. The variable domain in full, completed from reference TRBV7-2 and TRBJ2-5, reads GAGVSQSPSNKVTEKGKDVELRCDPISGHTALYWYRQSLGQGLEFLIYFQGNSAPDKSGLPSDRFSAERTGGSVSTLTIQRTQQEDSAVYLCASSLGASLPGETQYFGPGTRLLVL.

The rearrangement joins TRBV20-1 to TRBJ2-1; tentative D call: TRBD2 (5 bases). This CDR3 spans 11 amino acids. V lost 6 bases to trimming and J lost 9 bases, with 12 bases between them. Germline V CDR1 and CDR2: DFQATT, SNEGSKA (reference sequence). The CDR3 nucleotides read TGCAGTGCCCGAAGTGGGAGTGAGCAGTTCTTC. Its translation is CSARSGSEQFF.

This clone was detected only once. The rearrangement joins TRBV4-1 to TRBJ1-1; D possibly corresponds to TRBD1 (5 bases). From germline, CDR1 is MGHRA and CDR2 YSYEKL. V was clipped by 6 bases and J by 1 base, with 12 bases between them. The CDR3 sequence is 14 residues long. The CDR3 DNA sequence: TGCGCCAGCAGGGGGCCTTTGAGGAACACTGAAGCTTTCTTT. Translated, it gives CASRGPLRNTEAFF.

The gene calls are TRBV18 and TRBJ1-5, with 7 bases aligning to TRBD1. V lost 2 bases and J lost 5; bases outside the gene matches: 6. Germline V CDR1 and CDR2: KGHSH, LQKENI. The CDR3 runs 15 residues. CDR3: CASSPGRGRDQPQHF. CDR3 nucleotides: TGTGCCAGCTCACCAGGCAGGGGGAGGGATCAGCCCCAGCATTTT.

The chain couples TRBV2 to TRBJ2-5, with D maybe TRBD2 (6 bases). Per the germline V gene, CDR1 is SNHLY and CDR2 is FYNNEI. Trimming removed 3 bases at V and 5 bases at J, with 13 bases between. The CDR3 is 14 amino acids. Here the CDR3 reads CASSDVAGSETQYF. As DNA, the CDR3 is TGTGCCAGCAGTGATGTGGCCGGGAGTGAGACCCAGTACTTC.

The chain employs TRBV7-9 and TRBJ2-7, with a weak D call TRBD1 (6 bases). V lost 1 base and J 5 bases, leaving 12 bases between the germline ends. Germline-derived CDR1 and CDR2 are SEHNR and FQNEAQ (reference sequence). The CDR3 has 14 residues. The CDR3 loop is CASSLDQGIDEQYF. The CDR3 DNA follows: TGTGCCAGCAGCTTAGACCAGGGGATTGACGAGCAGTACTTC. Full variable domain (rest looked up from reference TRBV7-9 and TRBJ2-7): DTGVSQNPRHKITKRGQNVTFRCDPISEHNRLYWYRQTLGQGPEFLTYFQNEAQLEKSRLLSDRFSAERPKGSFSTLEIQRTEQGDSAMYLCASSLDQGIDEQYFGPGTRLTVT.

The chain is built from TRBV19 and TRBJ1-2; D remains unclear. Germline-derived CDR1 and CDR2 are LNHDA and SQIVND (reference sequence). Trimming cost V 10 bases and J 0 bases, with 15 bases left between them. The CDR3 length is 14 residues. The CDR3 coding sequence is TGTGCCATTAAACAAAGAGGAACTAACTATGGCTACACCTTC. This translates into CAIKQRGTNYGYTF.

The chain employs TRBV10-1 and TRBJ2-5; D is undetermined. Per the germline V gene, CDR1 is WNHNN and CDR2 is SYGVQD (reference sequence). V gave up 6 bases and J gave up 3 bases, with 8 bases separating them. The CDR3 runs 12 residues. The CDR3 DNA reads TGCGCCAGCAGCGGACGGGAAGAGACCCAGTACTTC. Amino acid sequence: CASSGREETQYF.